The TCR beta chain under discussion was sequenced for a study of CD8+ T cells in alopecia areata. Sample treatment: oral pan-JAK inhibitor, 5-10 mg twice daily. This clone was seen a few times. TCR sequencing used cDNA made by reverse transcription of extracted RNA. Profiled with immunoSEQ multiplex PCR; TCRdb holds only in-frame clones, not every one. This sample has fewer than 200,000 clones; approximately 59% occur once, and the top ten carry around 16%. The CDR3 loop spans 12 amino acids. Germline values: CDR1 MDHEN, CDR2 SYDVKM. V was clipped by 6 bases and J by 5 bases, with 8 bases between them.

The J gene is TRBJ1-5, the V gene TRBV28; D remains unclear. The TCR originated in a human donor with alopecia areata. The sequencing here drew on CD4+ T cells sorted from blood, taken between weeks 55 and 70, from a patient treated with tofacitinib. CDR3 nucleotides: TGTGCCAGCAGACCCCCAGATCAGCCCCAGCATTTT. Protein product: CASRPPDQPQHF.